The source of this T cell receptor (beta chain) is a study of blood T cell repertoires in COVID-19. Across the study: The analysed material was cDNA or gDNA that came from T cells, B-cell-depleted T cells, or PBMCs.

Measured with immunoSEQ multiplex PCR; TCRdb has only the in-frame clones, and not every one. There are around 30,000 clones in the sample; about 88% occur only once, and about 13% lies in the top ten. The source material was peripheral blood. This TCR derives from a human donor with active COVID-19. The donor label of this sample is uncertain.

The CDR3 bases are TGTGCCAGCAGCTTAGATCAGGGGTCGGCTTTCTTT. Translation gives CASSLDQGSAFF. The rearrangement links TRBV7-2 to TRBJ1-1, with D possibly TRBD1 on 6 matching bases. CDR3 length: 12 residues. The V and J ends lost 1 base and 11 bases respectively, with 11 bases between them. Germline V gene lookup returns CDR1 SGHTA and CDR2 FQGNSA.